Sequencing of this T cell receptor beta chain was carried out in a study of PD-L1 blockade in urothelial cancer (dated by TCRdb to the late 2010s). Regarding the research as a whole: All patients started therapy around 2014 and received atezolizumab 1,200 mg intravenously every 3 weeks. Blood samples were analyzed at two time points: 3 weeks after treatment start (second dose) and 6 weeks after treatment start. About 85% of the roughly 29 patients were males with bladder-origin urothelial cancer, and about 65% of the roughly 30 reported a prior smoking history. Durable clinical benefit was achieved by nine patients and was not achieved by 20 patients. TCR sequencing covered pretreatment tumor samples and matched, serially collected peripheral blood taken before and after atezolizumab treatment. An exploratory multi-omic analysis was conducted of the somatic, immune and clinical correlates of response to PD-L1 blockade with atezolizumab in urothelial cancer. Approximately 30 patients had pretreatment blood TCR-seq, approximately 24 had at least one posttreatment blood collection, and approximately 24 had tumor TCR-seq. Blood samples gave median yields of about 140,000 T cells and around 88,000 unique TCRs, along with a median clonality of 0.080. An ECOG performance status of 0 or 1 was recorded for the patients, and 0 to 3 prior chemotherapy regimens had been received by the patients. Durable clinical benefit meant progression-free survival longer than 6 months, and TCR features were also tested against progression-free and overall survival. In the same patients, whole exome sequencing and RNA sequencing of pretreatment tumors were performed in addition to TCR sequencing. Study-wide findings and limitations: Because the sample size was small (n of about 29) and many exploratory analyses were performed, the results are intended to be hypothesis-generating. At 3 weeks after the start of treatment, tumor-associated TCR clones in peripheral blood had expanded more in patients with durable benefit (n of about 20, p = 0.022). Improved progression-free and overall survival was found to be associated with pretreatment peripheral blood TCR clonality below the median.

The time point label on this specimen signifies: peripheral blood 6 weeks after treatment start. A total of 25 to 35 patients with locally advanced or metastatic urothelial carcinoma, treated at Memorial Sloan Kettering on a trial protocol, made up the cohort. Peripheral blood mononuclear cells were collected pretreatment and during treatment, with between 1 and 8 total time points obtained per patient. The Qiagen DNeasy Blood extraction kit was used to purify genomic DNA from total PBMCs and from tumor samples. PBMCs were collected pretreatment and during treatment, and were isolated and stored as previously described. The CDR3 goes from the cysteine to the phenylalanine over 14 residues. Only the CDR3 DNA stays, 42 bases, in frame from base 1. Between the V and J ends, shortened by 5 bases and 3 bases respectively, the junction contains 14 bases. According to the germline V gene, CDR1 reads SGHTA and CDR2 reads FQGNSA.

In regard to this clone: It has no known antigen specificity. Nothing much larger sits one base from this clone, and base qualities are not available.

Synthetic TCR analog templates were spiked into each PCR to estimate absolute template abundance from read counts. TCRbeta CDR3 regions were amplified from genomic DNA with bias-controlled V and J gene primers using the immunoSEQ assay. Rearranged TCRbeta segments were sequenced at approximately 20X coverage. The study's own analysis went as follows. Clustering was used to correct sequencing errors, and CDR3s were annotated against IMGT so that V, D and J genes could be assigned. Out-of-frame and stop-codon sequences were excluded, and only productive TCRbeta rearrangements were used in downstream analyses. Clonality was calculated as one minus the Shannon entropy normalized by the log of the number of unique productive sequences. Fisher's exact test with Benjamini-Hochberg correction, using a cutoff of adjusted p below 0.01, was how clones that differed between time points or between blood and tumor were identified. The table was pulled from immuneACCESS by TCRdb, which kept in-frame rearrangements only. Such tables lose some clones; where checked, under half of the loss comes from unresolved V genes, and the rest has no known cause. Clone size and the V and J calls come from that table; the DNA yielded D and trimming. The sample contains about 91,000 clones, over 65% of them found a single time. Of the sample, 8.4% is held by the ten largest clones.

The receptor comes from a man between 65 and 79 years old with urothelial cancer. The source was PBMCs, collected around atezolizumab (anti-PD-L1) treatment. This chain is built from TRBV7-2 and TRBJ2-7; the D segment cannot be called with confidence. The DNA is TGTGCCAGCAGCCTAGACCGTGTCAGCTACGAGCAGTACTTC. The resulting protein is CASSLDRVSYEQYF.